The 14 T cell receptor beta chains presented below share a single source sample, sequenced in a study of beta chain features in type 1 diabetes. The sequenced template was cDNA made from the entire isolated RNA. The repertoire was sequenced with immunoSEQ multiplex PCR; TCRdb's copy has only in-frame clones and lacks some. The table has approximately 200,000 clones, over 8.5% seen once. Sequencing used naive CD4+ T cells from blood. The receptors derive from a woman between 18 and 29 years old in good health.

The CDR3 nucleotides read TGTGCCAGCTCACCAGACGCCAGGGGGAGAAACACCATATATTTT. Its protein product is CASSPDARGRNTIYF. The chain has TRBV18 and TRBJ1-3; 7 bases fit TRBD1. This CDR3 has 15 residues. V was clipped by 2 bases and J by 5 bases; unmatched bases: 6. Germline V gives CDR1 KGHSH, CDR2 LQKENI.

In this sample, this clone turned up a few times. The same CDR3 arises from other DNA sequences in this sample as well. The chain combines TRBV6-1 with TRBJ1-1; D gene unclear. Trimming took 3 bases from V and 0 from J, leaving 5 bases between them. The CDR3 runs to 13 residues. Germline CDR1 reads MNHNS; CDR2 reads SASEGT. CDR3 in amino acids: CASSEKLNTEAFF. The CDR3 bases are TGTGCCAGCAGTGAGAAGCTGAACACTGAAGCTTTCTTT.

The chain links TRBV5-1 to TRBJ1-1, with 12 bases identical to TRBD1. Germline values: CDR1 SGHRS, CDR2 YFSETQ. The V and J ends lost 3 bases and 5 bases, in that order; junction bases with no gene match: 5. CDR3 length: 15 residues. The CDR3 DNA sequence: TGCGCCAGCAGCTGGGGGACAGGGGGCTTGACTGAAGCTTTCTTT. Translation: CASSWGTGGLTEAFF.

The chain employs TRBV30 and TRBJ2-7; a weak D match, TRBD1 (5 bases). Trimming removed 4 bases at V and 6 bases at J, with 10 bases between. CDR1 and CDR2 from the germline V gene are GTSNPN and SVGIG (reference sequence). The CDR3 spans 11 residues. The CDR3 DNA reads as TGTGCCTGGACGTCTCAGGGCGAGCAGTACTTC. Translated, it gives CAWTSQGEQYF. Full variable domain (rest looked up from reference TRBV30 and TRBJ2-7): SQTIHQWPATLVQPVGSPLSLECTVEGTSNPNLYWYRQAAGRGLQLLFYSVGIGQISSEVPQNLSASRPQDRQFILSSKKLLLSDSGFYLCAWTSQGEQYFGPGTRLTVT.

This clone was picked up a small number of times. The chain combines TRBV11-2 with TRBJ1-3, with D unclear. The V gene's germline CDR1 is SGHAT and CDR2 FQNNGV. Trimming shortened V by 5 bases and J by 2 bases, and 7 bases separated the two germline ends. The CDR3 length is 13 residues. The CDR3 sequence is CASSTLTGNTIYF. In nucleotides, the CDR3 is TGTGCCAGCAGCACCCTAACTGGAAACACCATATATTTT.

Many counts were recorded for this clone. V gene TRBV29-1 combines with J gene TRBJ2-7, with 7 bases fitting TRBD1. V dropped 4 bases and J dropped 5; count of bases not matched to a gene: 8. CDR1 and CDR2 (germline): SQVTM, ANQGSEA. CDR3 length: 13 residues. In DNA form, the CDR3 reads TGCAGCGTTGGTAAGGGACAGACGAACGAGCAGTACTTC. It encodes CSVGKGQTNEQYF.

A few counts support this clone. The chain employs TRBV12-5 and TRBJ1-5; a possible D gene is TRBD1 (6 bases). The CDR3 sequence is 14 residues long. V shed 10 bases and J shed 3 bases, with 16 bases lying between them. Per germline, CDR1 LGHNT and CDR2 FRNRAP. CDR3 residues: CATTAGAPNQPQHF. CDR3 bases: TGTGCTACAACTGCAGGGGCTCCCAATCAGCCCCAGCATTTT.

The gene calls are TRBV19 and TRBJ2-1; D might be TRBD2 (5 bases). The CDR3 runs to 16 residues. V was cut by 7 bases and J by 0 bases, with 16 bases left in between. CDR1 is LNHDA and CDR2 is SQIVND in the germline V gene (reference sequence). The CDR3 DNA follows: TGTGCCAGTACCCCGAGGGCTTCTAGCTCCTACAATGAGCAGTTCTTC. This sequence encodes CASTPRASSSYNEQFF.

This clone was counted between two and nine times. This chain joins TRBV5-1 and TRBJ2-2; weak D call: TRBD1 (6 bases). The germline V gene has CDR1 SGHRS and CDR2 YFSETQ. The CDR3 extends over 17 amino acids. Trimming took off 4 bases at V and 4 bases at J, with 20 bases between the two ends. CDR3 nucleotides: TGCGCCAGCAGCCCCGATTTAGGGGGAGTCCGCACCGGGGAGCTGTTTTTT. Translating it yields CASSPDLGGVRTGELFF.

This clone was seen a few times. The chain carries TRBV4-2 and TRBJ1-5; 8 nucleotides line up with TRBD1. CDR3 size: 15 residues. V was pared by 4 bases and J by 0 bases, with 2 bases of the junction left unmatched. CDR1 and CDR2 from the germline V gene are LGHNA and YNFKEQ. CDR3 DNA sequence: TGTGCCAGCAGCCGGACAGGGCCTAGCAATCAGCCCCAGCATTTT. Residues: CASSRTGPSNQPQHF.

The chain couples TRBV5-5 to TRBJ2-3; the D gene is possibly TRBD2 (6 bases). V was shortened by 4 bases and J by 4 bases, with 16 bases between the two germline ends. CDR1 is SGHKS and CDR2 is YYEKEE in the germline V gene (reference sequence). CDR3 length: 15 amino acids. The CDR3, as DNA: TGTGCCAGCAGCCAGGGACTGCGAAGGGCAGATACGCAGTATTTT. This sequence encodes CASSQGLRRADTQYF.

The V call is TRBV5-1, the J call TRBJ2-2; 8 nucleotides match TRBD2. The V gene's germline CDR1 is SGHRS and CDR2 YFSETQ. This CDR3 has 16 residues. With 1 base clipped from V and 3 bases from J, the junction kept 5 bases outside the gene matches. This CDR3 reads CASSLSGSVDTGELFF. DNA for the CDR3: TGCGCCAGCAGCTTGAGCGGGAGCGTTGACACCGGGGAGCTGTTTTTT.

The V and J genes are TRBV5-1 and TRBJ2-4; 7 bases are shared with TRBD1. Germline loops: CDR1 SGHRS, CDR2 YFSETQ. The CDR3 is 14 amino acids. V lost 4 bases to trimming and J lost 8 bases; unmatched junction nucleotides: 9. In DNA, the CDR3 is TGCGCCAGCAGCCGTACAGGGGTTTCTGACATTCAGTACTTC. This sequence encodes CASSRTGVSDIQYF. The variable domain in full, with the rest retrieved from reference TRBV5-1 and TRBJ2-4, is KAGVTQTPRYLIKTRGQQVTLSCSPISGHRSVSWYQQTPGQGLQFLFEYFSETQRNKGNFPGRFSGRQFSNSRSEMNVSTLELGDSALYLCASSRTGVSDIQYFGAGTRLSVL.

The table lists this clone with a few counts. This chain links TRBV30 with TRBJ2-7; 11 nucleotides line up with TRBD1. Germline assignment: CDR1 GTSNPN and CDR2 SVGIG (reference sequence). The CDR3 is made up of 13 amino acids. With 5 bases clipped from V and 7 bases from J, the junction kept 7 bases outside the gene matches. The CDR3 loop reads CAWGTGTGGEQYF. CDR3 DNA: TGTGCCTGGGGAACCGGGACAGGGGGGGAGCAGTACTTC.